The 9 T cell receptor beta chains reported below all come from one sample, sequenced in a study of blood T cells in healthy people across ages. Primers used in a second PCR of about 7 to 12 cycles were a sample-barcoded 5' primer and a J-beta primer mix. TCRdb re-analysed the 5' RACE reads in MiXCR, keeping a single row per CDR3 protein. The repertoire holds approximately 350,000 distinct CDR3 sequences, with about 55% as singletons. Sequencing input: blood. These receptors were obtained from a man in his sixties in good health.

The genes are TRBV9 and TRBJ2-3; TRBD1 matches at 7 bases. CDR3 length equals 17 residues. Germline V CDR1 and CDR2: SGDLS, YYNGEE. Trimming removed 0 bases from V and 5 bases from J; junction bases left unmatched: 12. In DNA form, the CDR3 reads TGTGCCAGCAGCGTAGCCCCAACCGGGACAGATGGAGATACGCAGTATTTT. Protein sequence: CASSVAPTGTDGDTQYF.

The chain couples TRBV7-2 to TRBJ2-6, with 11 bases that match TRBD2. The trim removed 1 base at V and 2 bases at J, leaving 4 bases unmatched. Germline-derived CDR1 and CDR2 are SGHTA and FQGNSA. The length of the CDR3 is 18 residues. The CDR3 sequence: CASSLVLAGAAGANVLTF. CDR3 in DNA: TGTGCCAGCAGCTTAGTACTAGCGGGAGCGGCTGGGGCCAACGTCCTGACTTTC.

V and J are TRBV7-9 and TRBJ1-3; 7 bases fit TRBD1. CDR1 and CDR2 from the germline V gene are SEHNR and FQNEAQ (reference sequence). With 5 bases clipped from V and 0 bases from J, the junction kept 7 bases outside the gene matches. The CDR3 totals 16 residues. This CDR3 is CASSRRGNSSGNTIYF. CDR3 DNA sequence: TGTGCCAGCAGCCGCAGGGGGAACTCCTCTGGAAACACCATATATTTT.

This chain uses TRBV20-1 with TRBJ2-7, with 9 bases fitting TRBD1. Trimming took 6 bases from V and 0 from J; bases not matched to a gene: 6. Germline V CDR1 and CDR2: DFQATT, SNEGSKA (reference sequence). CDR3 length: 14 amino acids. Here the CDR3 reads CSAGGQGLSYEQYF. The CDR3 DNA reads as TGCAGTGCAGGGGGACAGGGTCTCTCCTACGAGCAGTACTTC.

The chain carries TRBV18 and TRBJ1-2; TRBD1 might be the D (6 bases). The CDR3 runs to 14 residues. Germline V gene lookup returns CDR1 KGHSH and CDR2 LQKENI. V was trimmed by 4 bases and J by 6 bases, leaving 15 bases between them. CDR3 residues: CASSRQGLEDGYTF. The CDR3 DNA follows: TGTGCCAGCTCACGCCAGGGGCTGGAAGATGGCTACACCTTC. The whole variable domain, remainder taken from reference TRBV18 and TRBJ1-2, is NAGVMQNPRHLVRRRGQEARLRCSPMKGHSHVYWYRQLPEEGLKFMVYLQKENIIDESGMPKERFSAEFPKEGPSILRIQQVVRGDSAAYFCASSRQGLEDGYTFGSGTRLTVV.

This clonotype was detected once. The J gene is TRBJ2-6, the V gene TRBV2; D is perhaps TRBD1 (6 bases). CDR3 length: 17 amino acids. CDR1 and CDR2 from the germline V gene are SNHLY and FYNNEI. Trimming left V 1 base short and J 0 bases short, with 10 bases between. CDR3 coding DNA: TGTGCCAGCAGTGAAGATTGGACAGACTCTGGGGCCAACGTCCTGACTTTC. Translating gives CASSEDWTDSGANVLTF.

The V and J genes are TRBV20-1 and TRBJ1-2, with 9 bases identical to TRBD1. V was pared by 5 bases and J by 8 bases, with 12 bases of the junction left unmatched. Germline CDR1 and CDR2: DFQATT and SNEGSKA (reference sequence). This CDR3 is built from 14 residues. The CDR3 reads CSASKTGGKGGYTF. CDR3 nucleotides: TGCAGTGCTTCAAAGACAGGGGGAAAGGGCGGCTACACCTTC.

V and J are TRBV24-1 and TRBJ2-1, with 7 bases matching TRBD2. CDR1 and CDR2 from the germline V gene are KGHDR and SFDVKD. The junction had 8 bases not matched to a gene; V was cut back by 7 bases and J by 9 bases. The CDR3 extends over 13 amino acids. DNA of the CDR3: TGTGCCACCAGCGGAAGACTAGCAGGTGAGCAGTTCTTC. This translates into CATSGRLAGEQFF.

This CDR3 is CSARVTGREEQYF. The CDR3 nucleotides are TGCAGTGCTAGGGTAACAGGGCGCGAGGAGCAGTACTTC. The chain is built from TRBV20-1 and TRBJ2-7; TRBD1 might be the D (6 bases). CDR1 DFQATT and CDR2 SNEGSKA come from the germline V gene (reference sequence). Trimming took 3 bases from V and 7 from J, leaving 16 bases between them. CDR3 length equals 13 residues.